Sequencing of this T cell receptor beta chain was carried out in a study of blood T cell repertoires in COVID-19. TCRdb's copy holds only in-frame clones and misses some; the assay was immunoSEQ multiplex PCR. This sample carries about 210,000 clones, approximately 91% of them seen once, and the ten largest clones take around 4.8%. The source of this sequence is a middle-aged woman with acute or convalescent COVID-19. Material: peripheral blood.

CDR3: CASSLPLWPMTEHNTEAFF. DNA of the CDR3: TGTGCCAGCAGCTTGCCTTTGTGGCCTATGACGGAGCATAACACTGAAGCTTTCTTT. V is TRBV5-8 and J is TRBJ1-1; the D is unclear. CDR1 SGHTS and CDR2 YDEGEE come from the germline V gene. The CDR3 extends over 19 amino acids. The ends were cut back, 1 base at V and 2 bases at J, with 24 bases in the middle.